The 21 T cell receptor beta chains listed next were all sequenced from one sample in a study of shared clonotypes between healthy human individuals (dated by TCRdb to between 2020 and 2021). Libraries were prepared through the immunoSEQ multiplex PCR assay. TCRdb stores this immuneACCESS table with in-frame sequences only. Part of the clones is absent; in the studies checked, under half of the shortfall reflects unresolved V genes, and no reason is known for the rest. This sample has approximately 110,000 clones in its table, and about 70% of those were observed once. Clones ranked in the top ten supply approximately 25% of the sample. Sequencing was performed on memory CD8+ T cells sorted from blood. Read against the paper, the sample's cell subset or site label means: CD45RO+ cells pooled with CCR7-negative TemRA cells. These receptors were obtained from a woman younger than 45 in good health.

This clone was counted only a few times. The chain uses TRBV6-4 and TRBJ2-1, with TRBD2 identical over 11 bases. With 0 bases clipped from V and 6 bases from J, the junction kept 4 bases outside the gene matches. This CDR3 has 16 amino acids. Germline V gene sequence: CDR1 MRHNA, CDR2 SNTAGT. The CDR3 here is CASSDSTSGAVNEQFF. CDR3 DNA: TGTGCCAGCAGTGACTCGACTAGCGGGGCGGTCAATGAGCAGTTCTTC.

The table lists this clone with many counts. This CDR3 is CASSVLGPEQFF. The DNA of the CDR3 is TGTGCCAGCAGTGTCCTCGGTCCCGAGCAGTTCTTC. The rearrangement links TRBV25-1 to TRBJ2-1; D is undetermined. The CDR3 totals 12 residues. Trimming pared 4 bases from V and 10 bases from J, leaving 11 bases between. CDR1 is MGHDK, CDR2 SYGVNS, per germline.

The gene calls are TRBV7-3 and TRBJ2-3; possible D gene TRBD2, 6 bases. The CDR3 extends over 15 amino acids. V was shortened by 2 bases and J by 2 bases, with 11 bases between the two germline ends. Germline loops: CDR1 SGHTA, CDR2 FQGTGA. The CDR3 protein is CASSLGGALTDTQYF. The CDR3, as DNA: TGTGCCAGCAGCTTAGGCGGGGCCCTCACAGATACGCAGTATTTT.

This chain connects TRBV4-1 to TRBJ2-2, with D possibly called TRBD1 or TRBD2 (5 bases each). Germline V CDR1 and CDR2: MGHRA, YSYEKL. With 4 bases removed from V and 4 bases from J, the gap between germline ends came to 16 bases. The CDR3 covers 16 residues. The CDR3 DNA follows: TGCGCCAGCAGCCGACAAGTGGGGGTGGGCACCGGGGAGCTGTTTTTT. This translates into CASSRQVGVGTGELFF.

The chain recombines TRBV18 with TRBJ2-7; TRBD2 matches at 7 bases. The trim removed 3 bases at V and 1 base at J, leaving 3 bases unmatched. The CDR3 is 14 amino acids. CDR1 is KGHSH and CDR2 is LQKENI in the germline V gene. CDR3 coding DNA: TGTGCCAGCTCACCCCTAGCGGAGTCCTACGAGCAGTACTTC. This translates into CASSPLAESYEQYF.

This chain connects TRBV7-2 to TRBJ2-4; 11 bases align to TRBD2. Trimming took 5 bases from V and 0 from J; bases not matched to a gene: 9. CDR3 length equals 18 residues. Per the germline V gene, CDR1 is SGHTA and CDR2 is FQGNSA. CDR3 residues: CASSPLAGVLLAKNIQYF. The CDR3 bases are TGTGCCAGCAGCCCACTAGCGGGGGTCCTCTTAGCCAAAAACATTCAGTACTTC.

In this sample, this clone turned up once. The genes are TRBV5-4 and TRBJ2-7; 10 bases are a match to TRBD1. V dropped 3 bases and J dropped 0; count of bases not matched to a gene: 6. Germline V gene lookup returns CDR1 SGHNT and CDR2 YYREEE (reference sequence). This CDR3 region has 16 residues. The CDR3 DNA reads TGTGCCAGCAGCTCTGGACAGGGGGAGAGCTCCTACGAGCAGTACTTC. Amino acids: CASSSGQGESSYEQYF.

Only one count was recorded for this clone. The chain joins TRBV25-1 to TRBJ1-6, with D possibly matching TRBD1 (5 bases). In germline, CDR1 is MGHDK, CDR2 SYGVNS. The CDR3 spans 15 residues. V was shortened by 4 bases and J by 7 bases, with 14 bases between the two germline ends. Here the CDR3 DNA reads TGTGCCAGCAGTGGCGCCGGGGGTGCGAATTCACCCCTCCACTTT. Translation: CASSGAGGANSPLHF.

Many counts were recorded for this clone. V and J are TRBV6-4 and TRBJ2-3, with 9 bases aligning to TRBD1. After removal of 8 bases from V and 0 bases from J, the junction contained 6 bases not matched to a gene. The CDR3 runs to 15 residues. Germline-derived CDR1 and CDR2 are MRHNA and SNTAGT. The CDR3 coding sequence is TGTGCCAGCTCTCCCGGGACAGGGAGCACAGATACGCAGTATTTT. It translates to CASSPGTGSTDTQYF.

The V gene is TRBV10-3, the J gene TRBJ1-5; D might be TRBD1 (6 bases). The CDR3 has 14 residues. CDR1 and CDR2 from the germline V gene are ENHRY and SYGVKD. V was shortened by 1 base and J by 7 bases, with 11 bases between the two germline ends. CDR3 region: CAISEWAGDQPQHF. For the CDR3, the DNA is TGTGCCATCAGTGAGTGGGCAGGGGACCAGCCCCAGCATTTT.

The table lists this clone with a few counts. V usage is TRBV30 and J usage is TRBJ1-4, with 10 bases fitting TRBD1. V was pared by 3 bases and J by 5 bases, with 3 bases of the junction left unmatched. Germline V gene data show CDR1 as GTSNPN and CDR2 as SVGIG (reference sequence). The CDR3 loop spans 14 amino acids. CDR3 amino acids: CAWSPGQGNEKLFF. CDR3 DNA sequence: TGTGCCTGGAGCCCGGGACAGGGGAATGAAAAACTGTTTTTT.

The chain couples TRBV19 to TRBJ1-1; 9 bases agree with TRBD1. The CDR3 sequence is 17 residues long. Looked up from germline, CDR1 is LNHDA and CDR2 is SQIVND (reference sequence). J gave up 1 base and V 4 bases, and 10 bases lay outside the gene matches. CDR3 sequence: CASSRRTGDWRNTEAFF. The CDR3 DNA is TGTGCCAGTAGTAGAAGGACAGGGGATTGGAGGAACACTGAAGCTTTCTTT.

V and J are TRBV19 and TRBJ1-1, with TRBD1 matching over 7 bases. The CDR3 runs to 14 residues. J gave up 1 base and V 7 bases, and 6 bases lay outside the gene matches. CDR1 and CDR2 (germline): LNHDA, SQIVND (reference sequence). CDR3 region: CASNYRGENTEAFF. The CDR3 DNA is TGTGCCAGTAACTACAGGGGAGAGAACACTGAAGCTTTCTTT.

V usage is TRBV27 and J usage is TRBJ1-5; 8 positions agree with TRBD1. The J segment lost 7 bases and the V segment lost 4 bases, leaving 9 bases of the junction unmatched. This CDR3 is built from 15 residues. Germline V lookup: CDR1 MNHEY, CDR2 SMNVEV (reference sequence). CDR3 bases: TGTGCCAGCAGTTCCTGGGACAGGTTGGGCCAGCCCCAGCATTTT. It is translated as CASSSWDRLGQPQHF.

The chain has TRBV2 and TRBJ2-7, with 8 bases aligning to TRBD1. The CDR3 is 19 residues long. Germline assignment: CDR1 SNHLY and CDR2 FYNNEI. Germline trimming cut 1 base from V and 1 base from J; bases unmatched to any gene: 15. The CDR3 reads CASSEEGFWTGFLSYEQYF. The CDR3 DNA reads TGTGCCAGCAGTGAAGAGGGATTTTGGACAGGGTTTTTATCCTACGAGCAGTACTTC.

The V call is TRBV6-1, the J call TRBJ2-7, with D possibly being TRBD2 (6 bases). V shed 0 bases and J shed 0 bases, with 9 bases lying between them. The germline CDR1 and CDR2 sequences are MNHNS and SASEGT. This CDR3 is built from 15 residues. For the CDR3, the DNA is TGTGCCAGCAGTGAAGCGGGGGACTCCTCCTACGAGCAGTACTTC. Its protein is CASSEAGDSSYEQYF.

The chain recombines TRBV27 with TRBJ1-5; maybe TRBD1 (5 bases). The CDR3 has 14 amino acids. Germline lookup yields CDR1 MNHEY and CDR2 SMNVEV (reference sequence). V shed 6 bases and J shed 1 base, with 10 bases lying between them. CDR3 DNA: TGTGCCAGCAGCCCGGGGGGGAGCAATCAGCCCCAGCATTTT. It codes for CASSPGGSNQPQHF.

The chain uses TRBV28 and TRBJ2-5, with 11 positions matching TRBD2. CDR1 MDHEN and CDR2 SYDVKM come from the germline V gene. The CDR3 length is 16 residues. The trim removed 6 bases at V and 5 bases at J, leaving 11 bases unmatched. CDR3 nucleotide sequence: TGTGCCAGCAGGCTGATTAGCGGGAGGGCCAGGGAGACCCAGTACTTC. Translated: CASRLISGRARETQYF. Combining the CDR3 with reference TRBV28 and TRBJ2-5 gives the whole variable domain DVKVTQSSRYLVKRTGEKVFLECVQDMDHENMFWYRQDPGLGLRLIYFSYDVKMKEKGDIPEGYSVSREKKERFSLILESASTNQTSMYLCASRLISGRARETQYFGPGTRLLVL.

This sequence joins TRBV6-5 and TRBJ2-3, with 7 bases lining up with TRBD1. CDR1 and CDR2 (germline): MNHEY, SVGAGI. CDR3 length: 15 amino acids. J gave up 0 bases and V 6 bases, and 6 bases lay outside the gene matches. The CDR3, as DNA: TGTGCCAGCAGAACAACAGGGGCGAGCACAGATACGCAGTATTTT. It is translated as CASRTTGASTDTQYF.

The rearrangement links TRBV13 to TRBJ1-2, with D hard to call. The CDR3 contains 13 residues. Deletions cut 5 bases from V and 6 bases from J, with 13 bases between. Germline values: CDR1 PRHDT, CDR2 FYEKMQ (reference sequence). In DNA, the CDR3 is TGTGCCAGCAGCCGCGACCTCCATGATGGCTACACCTTC. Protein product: CASSRDLHDGYTF.

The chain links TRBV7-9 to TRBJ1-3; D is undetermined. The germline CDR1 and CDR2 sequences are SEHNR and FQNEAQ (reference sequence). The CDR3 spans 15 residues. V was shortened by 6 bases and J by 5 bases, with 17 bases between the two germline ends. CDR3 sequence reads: CASRHSRKGRNTIYF. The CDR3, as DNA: TGTGCCAGCAGGCATTCACGGAAGGGTAGAAACACCATATATTTT.